The T cell receptor beta chain described here comes from a study of brain T cells in children with intractable seizures. Data came from immunoSEQ multiplex PCR; TCRdb stores just in-frame clones and leaves some out. The sample lists under 150,000 clones, 85% to 95% occurring once. Trimming took 3 bases from V and 6 from J, leaving 19 bases between them. The CDR3 contains 16 residues. Germline V gene data show CDR1 as LNHNV and CDR2 as YYDKDF (reference sequence). Surgery cases with the highest brain T cell transcript signatures were chosen for sequencing. The material sequenced was peripheral blood, taken at surgery. This chain connects TRBV15 to TRBJ2-3, with D perhaps matching TRBD1 or TRBD2 (5 bases each). The TCR was taken from a boy in the first two years of life with hemimegalencephaly and intractable seizures. The CDR3 loop reads CATSRGRGRLRDTQYF. DNA of the CDR3: TGTGCCACCAGCAGGGGTAGGGGACGGCTTCGGGATACGCAGTATTTT.